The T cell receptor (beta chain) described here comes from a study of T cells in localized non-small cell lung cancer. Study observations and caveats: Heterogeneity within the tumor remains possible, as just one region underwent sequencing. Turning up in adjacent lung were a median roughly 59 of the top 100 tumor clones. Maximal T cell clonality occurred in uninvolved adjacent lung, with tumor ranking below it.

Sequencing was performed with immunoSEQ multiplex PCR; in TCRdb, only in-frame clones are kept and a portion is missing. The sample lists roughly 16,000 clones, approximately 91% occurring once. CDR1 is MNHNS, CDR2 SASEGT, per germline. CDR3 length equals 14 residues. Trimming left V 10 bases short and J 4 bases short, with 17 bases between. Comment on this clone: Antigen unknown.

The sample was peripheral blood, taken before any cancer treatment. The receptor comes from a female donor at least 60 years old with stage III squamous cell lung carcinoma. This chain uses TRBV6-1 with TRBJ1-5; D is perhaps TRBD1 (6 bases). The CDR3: CATRWGHFNQPQHF. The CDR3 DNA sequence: TGTGCCACCCGTTGGGGACATTTTAATCAGCCCCAGCATTTT.